These 26 T cell receptor beta chains were sequenced from one sample in a study of T cell changes during pregnancy in multiple sclerosis. The data were produced by immunoSEQ multiplex PCR, yet TCRdb's version contains in-frame clones alone and is incomplete. Of approximately 79,000 clones in the sample, just over 90% were seen once. The sample was peripheral blood, taken in the second trimester of pregnancy. The receptor source for this set is a female donor in good health, enrolled as a control in a pregnancy study.

The rearrangement joins TRBV7-3 to TRBJ1-1, with D possibly TRBD1 on 6 matching bases. This CDR3 spans 14 amino acids. Germline V gene lookup returns CDR1 SGHTA and CDR2 FQGTGA. Trimming left V 4 bases short and J 4 bases short, with 13 bases between. The CDR3 region has the DNA TGTGCCAGCAGCTGGGGGCCAGGGCTCACTGAAGCTTTCTTT. This gives the protein CASSWGPGLTEAFF. The entire variable domain, with the rest obtained from reference TRBV7-3 and TRBJ1-1, is as follows: GAGVSQTPSNKVTEKGKYVELRCDPISGHTALYWYRQSLGQGPEFLIYFQGTGAADDSGLPNDRFFAVRPEGSVSTLKIQRTERGDSAVYLCASSWGPGLTEAFFGQGTRLTVV.

The chain has TRBV19 and TRBJ1-5; D not certain. Trimming removed 3 bases at V and 5 bases at J, with 14 bases between. This CDR3 contains 15 residues. CDR1 is LNHDA, CDR2 SQIVND, per germline (reference sequence). CDR3 nucleotide sequence: TGTGCCAGTAGTATTAAGGAAAGGCTAGATCAGCCCCAGCATTTT. Its protein product is CASSIKERLDQPQHF.

This clone was seen a handful of times. J is TRBJ1-6 and V is TRBV10-3, with 7 bases lining up with TRBD1. CDR1 and CDR2 (germline): ENHRY, SYGVKD. V shed 10 bases, J shed 7 bases, and the junction held 7 bases outside the gene matches. The CDR3 is made up of 13 amino acids. CDR3 amino acids: CATGQDPNSPLHF. The CDR3 region has the DNA TGTGCCACCGGACAGGACCCGAATTCACCCCTCCACTTT.

This chain links TRBV6-5 with TRBJ1-1, with D uncertain. V was clipped by 5 bases and J by 0 bases, with 7 bases between them. The CDR3 length is 13 residues. Germline CDR1 and CDR2: MNHEY and SVGAGI. This chain's CDR3 is CASSPRLNTEAFF. In nucleotides, the CDR3 is TGTGCCAGCAGTCCCAGATTGAACACTGAAGCTTTCTTT.

This clone was recorded only once. The chain combines TRBV5-6 with TRBJ2-5; 8 bases are shared with TRBD2. V was clipped by 5 bases and J by 2 bases; unmatched bases: 8. This CDR3 region has 15 residues. Germline values: CDR1 SGHDT, CDR2 YYEEEE. CDR3 sequence: CASSPGGAGQETQYF. In nucleotides, the CDR3 is TGTGCCAGCAGTCCCGGGGGGGCAGGGCAAGAGACCCAGTACTTC. Complete variable domain (other parts from reference TRBV5-6 and TRBJ2-5): DAGVTQSPTHLIKTRGQQVTLRCSPKSGHDTVSWYQQALGQGPQFIFQYYEEEERQRGNFPDRFSGHQFPNYSSELNVNALLLGDSALYLCASSPGGAGQETQYFGPGTRLLVL.

The chain employs TRBV13 and TRBJ2-5, with D maybe TRBD2 (6 bases). Germline CDR1 PRHDT, CDR2 FYEKMQ (reference sequence). CDR3 length equals 15 residues. Trimming took off 0 bases at V and 5 bases at J, with 13 bases between the two ends. Written as DNA, the CDR3 is TGTGCCAGCAGCTTAGGGGAGGGCCGGGTGGAGACCCAGTACTTC. Amino acid sequence: CASSLGEGRVETQYF.

The chain has TRBV6-6 and TRBJ2-1, with 8 bases that match TRBD2. The CDR3 has 16 residues. The trim removed 0 bases at V and 2 bases at J, leaving 3 bases unmatched. Germline loops: CDR1 MNHNY, CDR2 SVGAGI (reference sequence). CDR3 nucleotides: TGTGCCAGCAGTTACTCCTCGGGGGGGGCCTACAATGAGCAGTTCTTC. Residues: CASSYSSGGAYNEQFF.

The chain's CDR3 is CASSLVDRDVTEAFF. Written as DNA, the CDR3 is TGTGCCAGCAGCTTGGTCGACAGGGATGTCACTGAAGCTTTCTTT. The rearrangement joins TRBV5-6 to TRBJ1-1, with TRBD1 matching 7 bases. J was trimmed by 4 bases and V by 0 bases; bases with no gene match: 6. This CDR3 comprises 15 residues. CDR1 and CDR2 from the germline V gene are SGHDT and YYEEEE.

The chain has TRBV19 and TRBJ2-2; 10 nucleotides align to TRBD1. The J segment lost 7 bases and the V segment lost 8 bases, leaving 16 bases of the junction unmatched. This CDR3 is built from 17 residues. The V gene's germline CDR1 is LNHDA and CDR2 SQIVND (reference sequence). The CDR3, as DNA: TGTGCCAGTGGAGGGACAGGGGTTAGGAAAATTGTCGGGGAGCTGTTTTTT. Amino acids: CASGGTGVRKIVGELFF.

The chain combines TRBV5-1 with TRBJ2-5; TRBD2 agrees at 10 bases. CDR1 is SGHRS and CDR2 is YFSETQ in the germline V gene. The CDR3 runs 16 residues. J was trimmed by 4 bases and V by 0 bases; bases with no gene match: 6. In nucleotides, the CDR3 is TGCGCCAGCAGCTTGGATGCAGCGGGGGGGCCAGAGACCCAGTACTTC. Its protein product is CASSLDAAGGPETQYF.

This clone was observed a few times. The chain uses TRBV18 and TRBJ1-3; D possibly corresponds to TRBD1 (5 bases). The CDR3 length is 14 residues. V shed 5 bases and J shed 0 bases, with 8 bases lying between them. Germline V gene lookup returns CDR1 KGHSH and CDR2 LQKENI. The CDR3 loop reads CASSGASSGNTIYF. CDR3 nucleotides: TGTGCCAGCTCAGGGGCCAGCTCTGGAAACACCATATATTTT.

The CDR3 DNA sequence: TGTGCCAGCAGCTTAGTAGACAGGTCCTATGGCTACACCTTC. As protein: CASSLVDRSYGYTF. The rearrangement links TRBV7-9 to TRBJ1-2; TRBD1 might be the D (6 bases). Germline V CDR1 and CDR2: SEHNR, FQNEAQ (reference sequence). This CDR3 has 14 amino acids. V was pared by 1 base and J by 4 bases, with 10 bases between.

The J gene is TRBJ2-5, the V gene TRBV15; D perhaps matches TRBD2 (5 bases). The CDR3 loop spans 16 amino acids. The V gene's germline CDR1 is LNHNV and CDR2 YYDKDF (reference sequence). V lost 0 bases and J lost 1, with 12 bases in between. CDR3 sequence: CATSRESAGLQETQYF. CDR3 DNA: TGTGCCACCAGCAGAGAGTCGGCGGGCCTCCAAGAGACCCAGTACTTC.

The chain recombines TRBV4-3 with TRBJ1-2; no firm D call. The germline V and J ends were trimmed by 1 base and 1 base, with 10 bases remaining between them. The CDR3 contains 15 residues. Germline loops: CDR1 LGHNA, CDR2 YSLEER. The CDR3 protein is CASSQGRQNNYGYTF. CDR3 nucleotides: TGCGCCAGCAGCCAAGGGAGGCAGAATAACTATGGCTACACCTTC.

V gene TRBV18 combines with J gene TRBJ2-7; TRBD2 is a possible D gene (5 bases). V was cut by 3 bases and J by 13 bases, with 19 bases left in between. CDR3 length: 13 amino acids. Germline assignment: CDR1 KGHSH and CDR2 LQKENI. In nucleotides, the CDR3 is TGTGCCAGCTCACCTACCTCCGGCGGGTCAGCTTACTTC. Translated, it gives CASSPTSGGSAYF. The full variable domain, rest sourced from reference TRBV18 and TRBJ2-7, is NAGVMQNPRHLVRRRGQEARLRCSPMKGHSHVYWYRQLPEEGLKFMVYLQKENIIDESGMPKERFSAEFPKEGPSILRIQQVVRGDSAAYFCASSPTSGGSAYFGPGTRLTVT.

The V and J genes are TRBV12-5 and TRBJ1-6, with D possibly TRBD1 on 5 matching bases. V lost 6 bases and J 7 bases, leaving 13 bases between the germline ends. The CDR3 has 14 amino acids. Looked up from germline, CDR1 is LGHNT and CDR2 is FRNRAP. CDR3 DNA: TGTGCTAGTGGCCCCTGGGGCAGGAATTCACCCCTCCACTTT. This gives the protein CASGPWGRNSPLHF. Together with reference TRBV12-5 and TRBJ1-6, the CDR3 gives the full variable domain: DARVTQTPRHKVTEMGQEVTMRCQPILGHNTVFWYRQTMMQGLELLAYFRNRAPLDDSGMPKDRFSAEMPDATLATLKIQPSEPRDSAVYFCASGPWGRNSPLHFGNGTRLTVT.

The gene calls are TRBV6-5 and TRBJ1-6; 8 bases are a match to TRBD1. Trimming at V came to 6 bases and at J to 3 bases, leaving 4 bases not matched to a gene. CDR1 and CDR2 (germline): MNHEY, SVGAGI. CDR3 size: 15 residues. Here the CDR3 DNA reads TGTGCCAGCAGCCCGGACAGGGACTATAATTCACCCCTCCACTTT. The encoded protein is CASSPDRDYNSPLHF.

The rearrangement joins TRBV7-6 to TRBJ2-3; D is possibly TRBD2 (5 bases). V was trimmed by 1 base and J by 4 bases, leaving 9 bases between them. CDR3 length equals 14 residues. Germline V CDR1 and CDR2: SGHVS, FNYEAQ. CDR3 coding DNA: TGTGCCAGCAGCTTAGGGCCGGGATCAGATACGCAGTATTTT. It translates to CASSLGPGSDTQYF.

The gene calls are TRBV5-4 and TRBJ2-5, with TRBD2 as a possible D gene (5 bases). Germline values: CDR1 SGHNT, CDR2 YYREEE (reference sequence). V lost 4 bases, J lost 5 bases, and 15 bases lay in between. The CDR3 consists of 14 residues. Here the CDR3 reads CASSPGSVGETQYF. CDR3 sequence (DNA): TGTGCCAGCAGCCCGGGAAGTGTCGGGGAGACCCAGTACTTC.

The V call is TRBV5-5, the J call TRBJ1-3; 7 bases match TRBD1. V lost 0 bases, J lost 0 bases, and 3 bases stayed unmatched. The CDR3 consists of 16 residues. In germline, CDR1 is SGHKS, CDR2 YYEKEE (reference sequence). The CDR3 region has the DNA TGTGCCAGCAGCTTGGCGGGGACAGACTCTGGAAACACCATATATTTT. Amino acids: CASSLAGTDSGNTIYF.

The chain recombines TRBV6-5 with TRBJ2-1, with 8 bases aligning to TRBD2. Per the germline V gene, CDR1 is MNHEY and CDR2 is SVGAGI. Trimming cost V 5 bases and J 3 bases; bases outside gene matches: 6. The CDR3 length is 15 residues. The CDR3 coding sequence is TGTGCCAGCAGTGGCGGGACTAGAGTCTACAATGAGCAGTTCTTC. It is translated as CASSGGTRVYNEQFF.

This chain uses TRBV7-2 with TRBJ1-2, with 11 bases that match TRBD1. CDR3 size: 14 residues. With V trimmed by 3 bases and J by 8 bases, 5 bases remained unmatched. Germline V gives CDR1 SGHTA, CDR2 FQGNSA. Here the CDR3 DNA reads TGTGCCAGCAGCTTGTGGACAGGGGGCTACGGCTACACCTTC. This encodes CASSLWTGGYGYTF. Complete variable domain (other parts from reference TRBV7-2 and TRBJ1-2): GAGVSQSPSNKVTEKGKDVELRCDPISGHTALYWYRQSLGQGLEFLIYFQGNSAPDKSGLPSDRFSAERTGGSVSTLTIQRTQQEDSAVYLCASSLWTGGYGYTFGSGTRLTVV.

This chain connects TRBV4-2 to TRBJ1-2; 11 bases are shared with TRBD1. The CDR3 covers 16 residues. Trimming removed 0 bases from V and 2 bases from J; junction bases left unmatched: 2. Germline V CDR1 and CDR2: LGHNA, YNFKEQ. The DNA of the CDR3 is TGTGCCAGCAGCCAAGAGGGGACAGGGGGGAACTATGGCTACACCTTC. Its protein product is CASSQEGTGGNYGYTF.

The V and J genes are TRBV7-3 and TRBJ2-1; D is unclear. CDR1 SGHTA and CDR2 FQGTGA come from the germline V gene. This CDR3 has 16 residues. V was shortened by 0 bases and J by 0 bases, with 9 bases between the two germline ends. The CDR3 DNA sequence: TGTGCCAGCAGCTTAACTTCCGGTATCTCCTACAATGAGCAGTTCTTC. Protein sequence: CASSLTSGISYNEQFF.

The chain joins TRBV2 to TRBJ1-2; D is ambiguous. The germline V gene has CDR1 SNHLY and CDR2 FYNNEI. The V end was cut by 7 bases, the J end by 4 bases, with 16 bases between. This CDR3 is built from 14 residues. The CDR3 bases are TGTGCCAGCACCAGGCAAGGTGAAAGCTATGGCTACACCTTC. This codes for CASTRQGESYGYTF.

The rearrangement uses TRBV4-2 and TRBJ1-4; TRBD1 is a possible D gene (5 bases). The CDR3 totals 15 residues. Germline V lookup: CDR1 LGHNA, CDR2 YNFKEQ. V was clipped by 0 bases and J by 7 bases, with 12 bases between them. The CDR3 nucleotides read TGTGCCAGCAGCCAAGACATTACAGGTTTTGAAAAACTGTTTTTT. Translating it yields CASSQDITGFEKLFF.